This T cell receptor beta chain was sequenced for a study of cytomegalovirus exposure and HLA in healthy donors. Study overall: Approximately 77 million unique TCRs from HLA-typed donors were held in an early release of data. Study-wide results and caveats: Among TCR beta chains of equal frequency, HLA-associated ones were more clonally expanded in a later analysis. TCR beta sequences reportedly predicted most subjects' HLA-A and HLA-B alleles accurately. Later genetic work tied a missense DCLRE1C variant to beta-chain V and J trimming.

There are 14 residues in the CDR3. Germline V gives CDR1 SGHTA, CDR2 FQGNSA. Trimming stripped 6 bases from V and 4 bases from J, with 15 bases between. The PCR ran on 60 Vbeta and 13 Jbeta primers. Sequencing was performed with immunoSEQ multiplex PCR; in TCRdb, only in-frame clones are kept and a portion is missing. Among about 130,000 clones listed, about 61% were seen once. A note on this clone: Its antigen is still unknown.

The sample taken for sequencing was PBMCs. The J gene is TRBJ1-2, the V gene TRBV7-2; no clear D gene. The origin of this receptor is a woman in her forties in good health and CMV-seronegative. As DNA, the CDR3 is TGTGCCAGCAGATGGAGCGGGAACGGCTATGGCTACACCTTC. Residues: CASRWSGNGYGYTF. Supplemented by reference TRBV7-2 and TRBJ1-2, the full variable domain reads GAGVSQSPSNKVTEKGKDVELRCDPISGHTALYWYRQSLGQGLEFLIYFQGNSAPDKSGLPSDRFSAERTGGSVSTLTIQRTQQEDSAVYLCASRWSGNGYGYTFGSGTRLTVV.